This TCR beta chain comes out of a study of T-cell memory formation after mild COVID-19. Study-level information: Largely donor-specific TCR clusters were found.

Study conclusions and caveats: Certain responding clones were present in pre-infection memory, suggesting participation of cross-reactive memory. Contracting CD4+ clones were located mainly in CM and EM, and CD8+ clones in EMRA.

Constant-segment-primed 5'RACE gave TCR alpha and TCR beta cDNA libraries with sample barcodes and UMIs. TCRdb fed the 5' RACE reads into MiXCR, producing one record per CDR3 protein. This sample has hundreds of thousands of distinct CDR3 sequences, with under 20% found just once. Germline V CDR1 and CDR2: SQVTM, ANQGSEA. The CDR3 runs to 13 residues. The V end lost 6 bases, the J end lost 2 bases, and 8 bases lay between the germline ends. Concerning this clonotype: Its specificity is not known.

This sequence was found in a man between 18 and 29 years old who had mild COVID-19 (a few samples of this study predate the infection). Cell type and time point are not known. The J gene is TRBJ2-6, the V gene TRBV29-1; D gene unclear. The sample was PBMCs or a T cell subset sorted from them (not recorded which). CDR3 DNA: TGCAGCGTGCCGCTGGCTGGGGCCAACGTCCTGACTTTC. It translates to CSVPLAGANVLTF.